This T cell receptor (beta chain) is from a study of neoadjuvant anti-PD-1 for oral cavity cancer. Study information: Patients without progression received a fourth nivolumab dose around day 43, then surgical resection on days 50-56.

The data were produced by immunoSEQ multiplex PCR, yet TCRdb's version contains in-frame clones alone and is incomplete. The repertoire has about 14,000 clones, roughly 74% of them found once; the top ten carry 2.5% to 3%. Germline V gene data show CDR1 as MNHNS and CDR2 as SASEGT. The CDR3 is made up of 14 amino acids. V lost 2 bases to trimming and J lost 6 bases, with 14 bases between them. As for time point: after neoadjuvant nivolumab, at surgical resection. This clonotype was sampled from a person aged 35 to 85 with oral cavity squamous cell carcinoma. The source material was PBMCs, sampled after nivolumab (anti-PD-1) treatment. V gene TRBV6-1 combines with J gene TRBJ2-7; D is possibly TRBD1 (6 bases). The CDR3 nucleotides read TGTGCCAGCAGTGAACACAGGGCTCAGGTCGAGCAGTACTTC. It specifies CASSEHRAQVEQYF.